These T cell receptor beta chains were read from a single sample in a study of shared clonotypes between healthy human individuals. Assay: immunoSEQ multiplex PCR; the TCRdb copy retains only in-frame clones and omits some. The sample yields 450,000 or so clones, over 60% seen once. Material for sequencing was PBMCs. The receptors derive from a woman between 40 and 50 years old in good health. Some clones in this sample may be carry-over from other donors' samples. Each CDR3 is given with its conserved first and last residue. The D gene is left open where the match is weak. Expanded clones get a size class; other rows say once, few or many, or leave the size out.

J: TRBJ2-2; D: -; size: -; V: TRBV27; DNA: TGTGCCACCGGGGGTAGAGGGCCGGGTTCCGGGGAGCTGTTTTTT; CDR3: CATGGRGPGSGELFF
J: TRBJ2-5; D: -; size: few; V: TRBV30; DNA: TGTGCCTGGAGCCGAGGACAGACTGGCTACCAAGAGACCCAGTACTTC; CDR3: CAWSRGQTGYQETQYF
J: TRBJ1-5; D: TRBD1; size: -; V: TRBV23-1; DNA: TGCGCCAGCAGTCAGGGACAGAGTAGCAATCAGCCCCAGCATTTT; CDR3: CASSQGQSSNQPQHF
J: TRBJ2-5; D: -; size: -; V: TRBV15; DNA: TGTGCCACCAGCTACACAGCAAAAGAGACCCAGTACTTC; CDR3: CATSYTAKETQYF
J: TRBJ2-7; D: -; size: -; V: TRBV7-8; DNA: TGTGCCAGCAGCGGCACCGCGAACAGATACGAGCAGTACTTC; CDR3: CASSGTANRYEQYF
J: TRBJ2-1; D: -; size: -; V: TRBV5-1; DNA: TGCGCCAGCAGCTTGCGGAGGCATTACAATGAGCAGTTCTTC; CDR3: CASSLRRHYNEQFF
J: TRBJ2-7; D: TRBD1; size: -; V: TRBV5-1; DNA: TGCGCCAGCAGCTTGGAAGGGACAGGATCCCGCGAGCAGTACTTC; CDR3: CASSLEGTGSREQYF
J: TRBJ1-2; D: -; size: -; V: TRBV5-1; DNA: TGCGCCAGCAGCTTGGTAGGGGAGAACTATGGCTACACCTTC; CDR3: CASSLVGENYGYTF
J: TRBJ2-7; D: -; size: -; V: TRBV2; DNA: TGTGCCAGGGGGATTGCGGGAAACTACGAGCAGTACTTC; CDR3: CARGIAGNYEQYF
J: TRBJ2-3; D: -; size: few; V: TRBV6-5; DNA: TGTGCCAGCAGAACACGAAATCAGGCAGATACGCAGTATTTT; CDR3: CASRTRNQADTQYF
J: TRBJ1-2; D: TRBD1; size: few; V: TRBV7-9; DNA: TGTGCCAGCAGCTTTGACAGGGTTTCCTATGGCTACACCTTC; CDR3: CASSFDRVSYGYTF
J: TRBJ1-4; D: TRBD1; size: -; V: TRBV9; DNA: TGTGCCAGCAGCGTAGGGGGGACAGGGGAGAAACTGTTTTTT; CDR3: CASSVGGTGEKLFF
J: TRBJ2-2; D: -; size: -; V: TRBV5-1; DNA: TGCGCCAGCAGCTTGTCGCCAGCCACCGTCAGGACCGGGGAGCTGTTTTTT; CDR3: CASSLSPATVRTGELFF
J: TRBJ2-7; D: -; size: few; V: TRBV10-2; DNA: TGCGCCAGCAGTGAGTCAGGCAGAGAAACAACCTACGAGCAGTACTTC; CDR3: CASSESGRETTYEQYF
J: TRBJ2-1; D: -; size: -; V: TRBV7-9; DNA: TGTGCCAGCAGCTTACGGGCGGTGGGGGGTGAGCAGTTCTTC; CDR3: CASSLRAVGGEQFF
J: TRBJ1-4; D: -; size: -; V: TRBV7-8; DNA: TGTGCCAGCAGCTTAGGAACAGCCAGCCAGAGCGAATTT; CDR3: CASSLGTASQSEF
J: TRBJ2-2; D: -; size: -; V: TRBV14; DNA: TGTGCCAGCAGCCAAGGACAGAACACCGGGGAGCTGTTTTTT; CDR3: CASSQGQNTGELFF
J: TRBJ2-3; D: TRBD2; size: -; V: TRBV6-5; DNA: TGTGCCAGCAGTGACGGGAGGGCCACAGATACGCAGTATTTT; CDR3: CASSDGRATDTQYF
J: TRBJ1-3; D: -; size: -; V: TRBV5-1; DNA: TGCGCCAGCAGCTTGGACAAGGAGGACTCTGGAAACACCATATATTTT; CDR3: CASSLDKEDSGNTIYF
J: TRBJ1-1; D: TRBD1; size: -; V: TRBV5-6; DNA: TGTGCCAGCAGCGGGGACAGGCGGACTGAAGCTTTCTTT; CDR3: CASSGDRRTEAFF
J: TRBJ2-7; D: TRBD2; size: -; V: TRBV5-1; DNA: TGCGCCAGCAGCTTGGATATAGCGGGAGTAGGCTACGAGCAGTACTTC; CDR3: CASSLDIAGVGYEQYF
J: TRBJ2-3; D: -; size: many; V: TRBV30; DNA: TGTGCCTGGAGTGACTATGGAGATACGCAGTATTTT; CDR3: CAWSDYGDTQYF
J: TRBJ2-7; D: -; size: few; V: TRBV4-1; DNA: TGCGCCAGCAGCCAACAGCTTCAGTCTTCCTACGAGCAGTACTTC; CDR3: CASSQQLQSSYEQYF
J: TRBJ2-5; D: -; size: -; V: TRBV5-1; DNA: TGCGCCAGCAGCTTGGGCGGGACAGCAGTTGGACAAGAGACCCAGTACTTC; CDR3: CASSLGGTAVGQETQYF
J: TRBJ1-2; D: -; size: many; V: TRBV5-4; DNA: TGTGCCAGCAGCGATAACATCTATGGCTACACCTTC; CDR3: CASSDNIYGYTF
J: TRBJ2-7; D: TRBD1; size: few; V: TRBV9; DNA: TGTGCCAGCAGCGCCGGGACAGGGGTCGGGTACGAGCAGTACTTC; CDR3: CASSAGTGVGYEQYF
J: TRBJ1-2; D: -; size: few; V: TRBV5-6; DNA: TGTGCCAGCAGCTTGCGGGCAGCCTATGTTGGCTACACCTTC; CDR3: CASSLRAAYVGYTF
J: TRBJ1-2; D: -; size: -; V: TRBV19; DNA: TGTGCCAGTAGTATAGCCAAACAGGGAAACTATGGCTACACCTTC; CDR3: CASSIAKQGNYGYTF
J: TRBJ1-5; D: TRBD1; size: -; V: TRBV11-3; DNA: TGTGCCAGCAGCTTCTCGACAGGGGGCTTCAATCAGCCCCAGCATTTT; CDR3: CASSFSTGGFNQPQHF
J: TRBJ2-6; D: TRBD1; size: -; V: TRBV18; DNA: TGTGCCAGCGGGACAGGGGGCGCAGGAGCTGGGGCCAACGTCCTGACTTTC; CDR3: CASGTGGAGAGANVLTF
J: TRBJ1-2; D: TRBD1; size: -; V: TRBV4-2; DNA: TGTGCCAGCAGCCCCCAGACAGGGGCTAGCTATGGCTACACCTTC; CDR3: CASSPQTGASYGYTF
J: TRBJ2-5; D: TRBD1; size: -; V: TRBV6-1; DNA: TGTGCCAGCAGTGGAAACCCGGGGACAGGGCAAGAGACCCAGTACTTC; CDR3: CASSGNPGTGQETQYF
J: TRBJ1-2; D: TRBD1; size: -; V: TRBV28; DNA: TGTGCCAACAGTCACGGGACAGGGACTTATGGCTACACCTTC; CDR3: CANSHGTGTYGYTF
J: TRBJ1-1; D: TRBD1; size: few; V: TRBV28; DNA: TGTGCCAGCAGTCCCCAACAGGGGTCTGCTTTCTTT; CDR3: CASSPQQGSAFF
J: TRBJ2-3; D: TRBD2; size: -; V: TRBV5-1; DNA: TGCGCCAGCGCACCCTTAGCGGGAGGGCGCGATACGCAGTATTTT; CDR3: CASAPLAGGRDTQYF
J: TRBJ2-3; D: TRBD1; size: -; V: TRBV7-3; DNA: TGTGCCAGCAGCCGGAGACAGGGAACAGATACGCAGTATTTT; CDR3: CASSRRQGTDTQYF
J: TRBJ1-5; D: -; size: -; V: TRBV18; DNA: TGTGCCAGCTCACCGTTGGACAGCGGTGATGATCAGCCCCAGCATTTT; CDR3: CASSPLDSGDDQPQHF
J: TRBJ1-1; D: TRBD1; size: many; V: TRBV30; DNA: TGTGCCTGGGCGGGACAGGGTTTTACTGAAGCTTTCTTT; CDR3: CAWAGQGFTEAFF
J: TRBJ2-7; D: TRBD1; size: -; V: TRBV27; DNA: TGTGCCACCAGACAGGGTTATTGGGACGAGCAGTACTTC; CDR3: CATRQGYWDEQYF
J: TRBJ2-2; D: -; size: once; V: TRBV7-9; DNA: TGTGCCAGCAGCTGGGGACTGATTTTGGACACCGGGGAGCTGTTTTTT; CDR3: CASSWGLILDTGELFF
J: TRBJ2-6; D: -; size: -; V: TRBV5-4; DNA: TGTGCCAGCAGCTTGGACAGCAGCTCTGGGGCCAACGTCCTGACTTTC; CDR3: CASSLDSSSGANVLTF
J: TRBJ2-1; D: -; size: -; V: TRBV5-4; DNA: TGTGCCAGCAGCTTCGCAGGGCTCGCCCGCATAAGCAATGAGCAGTTCTTC; CDR3: CASSFAGLARISNEQFF
J: TRBJ1-1; D: -; size: -; V: TRBV7-9; DNA: TGTGCCAGCAGCTTAGCGCTGGCGGGGATTGGCACTGAAGCTTTCTTT; CDR3: CASSLALAGIGTEAFF
J: TRBJ2-1; D: -; size: -; V: TRBV10-3; DNA: TGTGCCACCGGAGACAATGAGCAGTTCTTC; CDR3: CATGDNEQFF
J: TRBJ2-2; D: -; size: -; V: TRBV6-5; DNA: TGTGCCAGCAGTTACTTCCCGGACAGTACCGAGGAGCTGTTTTTT; CDR3: CASSYFPDSTEELFF
J: TRBJ2-7; D: -; size: -; V: TRBV11-2; DNA: TGTGCCAGCAGCCCCCTAGGGAGATCTGGGCACTACGAGCAGTACTTC; CDR3: CASSPLGRSGHYEQYF
J: TRBJ1-5; D: TRBD1; size: -; V: TRBV6-6; DNA: TGTGCCAGCACCATTGGACAGGGACTTGTTGGTCAGCCCCAGCATTTT; CDR3: CASTIGQGLVGQPQHF
J: TRBJ2-7; D: -; size: -; V: TRBV14; DNA: TGTGCCAGCAGCCAAGCCCGGAGAGCGGGCGAGCAGTACTTC; CDR3: CASSQARRAGEQYF